This T cell receptor (beta chain) is drawn from a study of T-cell reconstitution after alpha-beta-depleted transplantation in children (dated by TCRdb to the mid-2010s). About the full investigation: The study quantitatively tracked T-cell immune reconstitution after TCRalphabeta/CD19-depleted allogeneic hematopoietic cell transplantation in children using TCR repertoire profiling.

The library was obtained by PCR. Reads for this sample came from an Illumina HiSeq 2500. To normalize quantification of the TCRbeta repertoire, the TCR libraries were built with molecular barcoding that relied on unique molecular identifiers. TCRdb applied fastp at Q25 and MiXCR to the public reads, then kept only in-frame beta chains. Each record represents a unique CDR3 protein, reported with the most common genes and DNA among its rows. This sample comprises around 370,000 distinct CDR3 sequences, around a tenth of them detected only once. The ten largest make up approximately 2.3% of the sample. This clonotype was recorded at least ten times. The antigen it binds to is not known. Nothing much larger sits one base from this clone, and base qualities are not available. Its CDR3 holds 14 amino acids, cysteine through phenylalanine. The retained sequence is limited to the CDR3, 42 bases, with the frame set at the first base. V drops 5 bases and J drops 1 base, leaving 11 bases in between. As encoded in the germline V gene (reference sequence), CDR1 is SEHNR while CDR2 is FQNEAQ.

This TCR derives from a human donor who donated a stem cell graft to a child with acute lymphoblastic leukemia. The sample consisted of PBMCs from the stem cell graft donor, taken from the stem cell graft. The chain is encoded by TRBV7-9 joined to TRBJ2-5; the D gene is perhaps TRBD1, from 5 matching bases. This receptor carries the CDR3 CASSARTSQETQYF. The nucleotide sequence is TGTGCCAGCAGCGCCCGGACAAGCCAAGAGACCCAGTACTTC. Reference TRBV7-9 and TRBJ2-5 proteins supply the regions before and after the CDR3; the full variable domain is: DTGVSQNPRHKITKRGQNVTFRCDPISEHNRLYWYRQTLGQGPEFLTYFQNEAQLEKSRLLSDRFSAERPKGSFSTLEIQRTEQGDSAMYLCASSARTSQETQYFGPGTRLLVL.